The next 14 T cell receptor beta chains were all read from a single sample in a study of blood T cell repertoires in COVID-19 (dated by TCRdb to between 2020 and 2021). The protocol used for the library was the immunoSEQ multiplex PCR assay. Here the immuneACCESS table is served through TCRdb, limited to in-frame sequences with V and J called. Missing clones are a known gap in these copies; in checked studies unresolved V genes cover under half, and the rest lacks a known reason. In all, the sample holds about 65,000 clones, and around 90% of those were seen once. The top ten hold about 1.3% of the sample. The sequenced sample was peripheral blood. The origin of the receptors is a man between 60 and 70 years old with acute or convalescent COVID-19.

CDR3 nucleotide sequence: TGTGCCAGCTCACCGCAATCTCACAGTGCAACTAATGAAAAACTGTTTTTT. It translates to CASSPQSHSATNEKLFF. The chain joins TRBV18 to TRBJ1-4, with unresolved D. The length of the CDR3 is 17 residues. Germline values: CDR1 KGHSH, CDR2 LQKENI. V was shortened by 3 bases and J by 0 bases, with 14 bases between the two germline ends. Supplemented by reference TRBV18 and TRBJ1-4, the full variable domain reads NAGVMQNPRHLVRRRGQEARLRCSPMKGHSHVYWYRQLPEEGLKFMVYLQKENIIDESGMPKERFSAEFPKEGPSILRIQQVVRGDSAAYFCASSPQSHSATNEKLFFGSGTQLSVL.

The chain uses TRBV13 and TRBJ1-5, with D perhaps TRBD1 (6 bases). This CDR3 is 17 amino acids long. Germline values: CDR1 PRHDT, CDR2 FYEKMQ (reference sequence). V was shortened by 4 bases and J by 2 bases, with 18 bases between the two germline ends. The CDR3: CASSSSQGRGGNQPQHF. CDR3 nucleotide sequence: TGTGCCAGCAGCTCATCACAGGGTCGGGGGGGCAATCAGCCCCAGCATTTT.

The rearrangement links TRBV6-4 to TRBJ1-1; D possibly corresponds to TRBD1 (6 bases). Germline values: CDR1 MRHNA, CDR2 SNTAGT. V was clipped by 6 bases and J by 1 base, with 12 bases between them. CDR3 length equals 14 residues. CDR3 sequence: CASRADRSNTEAFF. The CDR3 DNA is TGTGCCAGCAGGGCGGACAGATCGAACACTGAAGCTTTCTTT.

The J gene is TRBJ1-2, the V gene TRBV27, with D possibly being TRBD1 (6 bases). The germline V gene encodes CDR1 MNHEY and CDR2 SMNVEV (reference sequence). Between the trimmed V and J ends, which lost 7 bases and 5 bases, there was a span of 17 bases. The CDR3 is 14 residues long. In DNA, the CDR3 is TGTGCCAGCAAAGAGGGGGGCGGGGGGTATGGCTACACCTTC. Its translation: CASKEGGGGYGYTF.

The rearrangement joins TRBV19 to TRBJ1-2, with D hard to call. This CDR3 has 15 amino acids. Germline CDR1 and CDR2: LNHDA and SQIVND (reference sequence). V was trimmed by 3 bases and J by 5 bases, leaving 16 bases between them. In nucleotides, the CDR3 is TGTGCCAGTAGTATTGCTGATATTGGGCGATATGGCTACACCTTC. Translated, it gives CASSIADIGRYGYTF.

The V call is TRBV5-5, the J call TRBJ1-6, with 9 bases aligning to TRBD1. Germline CDR1 is SGHKS and CDR2 is YYEKEE (reference sequence). CDR3 length: 12 amino acids. V was pared by 9 bases and J by 7 bases, with 2 bases of the junction left unmatched. The CDR3 protein is CATGTGNSPLHF. DNA for the CDR3: TGTGCCACCGGGACAGGGAATTCACCCCTCCACTTT.

The V and J genes are TRBV6-5 and TRBJ1-3; a possible D gene is TRBD1 (6 bases). CDR1 is MNHEY, CDR2 SVGAGI, per germline. The V end lost 6 bases, the J end lost 0 bases, and 12 bases lay between the germline ends. This CDR3 region has 15 residues. CDR3 protein: CASRPDSRSGNTIYF. In DNA form, the CDR3 reads TGTGCCAGCAGACCGGACAGTCGCTCTGGAAACACCATATATTTT.

Here the CDR3 reads CATSIGTGTGVETQYF. In DNA form, the CDR3 reads TGTGCCACCAGCATAGGGACCGGGACAGGGGTAGAGACCCAGTACTTC. This chain connects TRBV15 to TRBJ2-5; TRBD1 agrees at 10 bases. The germline V gene encodes CDR1 LNHNV and CDR2 YYDKDF (reference sequence). V was clipped by 4 bases and J by 4 bases; unmatched bases: 9. The CDR3 totals 16 residues.

J is TRBJ2-7 and V is TRBV3-1 (or the pseudogene TRBV3-2); maybe TRBD2 (6 bases). The CDR3 consists of 16 residues. Between the trimmed V and J ends, which lost 4 bases and 4 bases, there was a span of 20 bases. Germline lookup yields CDR1 LGHDT and CDR2 YNNKEL (reference sequence). CDR3 sequence reads: CASSLRKGAGRYEQYF. The CDR3 DNA reads TGTGCCAGCAGCCTACGGAAAGGGGCGGGGCGGTACGAGCAGTACTTC.

The genes are TRBV18 and TRBJ2-7, with 13 bases identical to TRBD2. This CDR3 is built from 16 residues. The germline CDR1 and CDR2 sequences are KGHSH and LQKENI. Trimming cost V 0 bases and J 2 bases; bases outside gene matches: 1. The DNA for the CDR3 is TGTGCCAGCTCACCACCGGGACTAGCGGGGACCTACGAGCAGTACTTC. Protein sequence: CASSPPGLAGTYEQYF.

This clone was counted a single time. This sequence joins TRBV7-9 and TRBJ1-2, with 8 bases matching TRBD1. Germline V gene sequence: CDR1 SEHNR, CDR2 FQNEAQ (reference sequence). The CDR3 runs 16 residues. With V trimmed by 5 bases and J by 8 bases, 16 bases remained unmatched. The CDR3 DNA is TGTGCCAGCAGCCGACCCTTAGAAAGGACAGGGCTCGGCTACACCTTC. Its protein is CASSRPLERTGLGYTF.

The chain is built from TRBV6-5 and TRBJ1-1; 7 bases map to TRBD1. Germline loops: CDR1 MNHEY, CDR2 SVGAGI. CDR3 length equals 13 residues. Trimming at V came to 6 bases and at J to 4 bases, leaving 5 bases not matched to a gene. Written as DNA, the CDR3 is TGTGCCAGCAGCGCGACAGGGTTCACTGAAGCTTTCTTT. Protein sequence: CASSATGFTEAFF.

J is TRBJ1-4 and V is TRBV5-6, with D uncertain. The CDR3 consists of 14 residues. The germline V and J ends were trimmed by 0 bases and 5 bases, with 8 bases remaining between them. Germline values: CDR1 SGHDT, CDR2 YYEEEE. In nucleotides, the CDR3 is TGTGCCAGCAGCTTGGACTTGCGGAATGAAAAACTGTTTTTT. Protein product: CASSLDLRNEKLFF.

This chain connects TRBV5-1 to TRBJ1-1; tentatively, D is TRBD1 (5 bases). This CDR3 contains 14 residues. Trimming took off 4 bases at V and 4 bases at J, with 14 bases between the two ends. CDR1 and CDR2 (germline): SGHRS, YFSETQ. The DNA for the CDR3 is TGCGCCAGCAGCCCGGATATGGGGGGCACTGAAGCTTTCTTT. The encoded protein is CASSPDMGGTEAFF. The variable domain in full, completed from reference TRBV5-1 and TRBJ1-1, reads KAGVTQTPRYLIKTRGQQVTLSCSPISGHRSVSWYQQTPGQGLQFLFEYFSETQRNKGNFPGRFSGRQFSNSRSEMNVSTLELGDSALYLCASSPDMGGTEAFFGQGTRLTVV.